The source of this TCR beta chain is a study of T-cell memory formation after mild COVID-19. TCRdb re-called the 5' RACE reads through MiXCR, storing one row per CDR3 protein. Counted here are 350,000 to 450,000 distinct CDR3 sequences, about an eighth occurring once; the ten biggest clones make up approximately 20%. The table lists this clonotype with a few counts. Trimming left V 3 bases short and J 10 bases short, with 10 bases between. The CDR3 spans 12 residues. Germline V gene lookup returns CDR1 KGHSH and CDR2 LQKENI. Specimen: PBMCs or a T cell subset sorted from them (not recorded which). This sequence was found in a man aged 18 to 29 who had mild COVID-19 (a few samples of this study predate the infection). Cell type and time point are not known. V usage is TRBV18 and J usage is TRBJ2-1, with D possibly being TRBD1 (5 bases). The DNA of the CDR3 is TGTGCCAGCTCACCCAGGGTCCCCGAGCAGTTCTTC. Protein product: CASSPRVPEQFF.